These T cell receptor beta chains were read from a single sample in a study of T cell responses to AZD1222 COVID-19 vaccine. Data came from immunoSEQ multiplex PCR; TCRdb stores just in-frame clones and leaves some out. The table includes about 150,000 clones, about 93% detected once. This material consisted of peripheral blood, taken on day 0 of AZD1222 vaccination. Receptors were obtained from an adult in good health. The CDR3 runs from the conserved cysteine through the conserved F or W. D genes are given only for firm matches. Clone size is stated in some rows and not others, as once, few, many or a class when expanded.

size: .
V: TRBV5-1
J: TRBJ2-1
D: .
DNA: TGCGCCAGCAGCTTGGCCAGTGCTAACAATGAGCAGTTCTTC
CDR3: CASSLASANNEQFF

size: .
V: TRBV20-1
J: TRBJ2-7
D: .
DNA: TGCAGTGCTAGTAATTCGGCAGGGCCGGGAATCGAGCAGTACTTC
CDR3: CSASNSAGPGIEQYF

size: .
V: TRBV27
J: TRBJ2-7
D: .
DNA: TGTGCCAGCAGGCACCTCTACGAGCAGTACTTC
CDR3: CASRHLYEQYF

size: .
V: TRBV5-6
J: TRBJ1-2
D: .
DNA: TGTGCCAGCAGCTTGCGGTCAGTCCCAGACCGTAAGGGCTACACCTTC
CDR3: CASSLRSVPDRKGYTF

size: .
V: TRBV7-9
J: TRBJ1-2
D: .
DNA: TGTGCCAGCAGCTTAAGTGCTGATGGGGGCGTTCGGGGCTACACCTTC
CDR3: CASSLSADGGVRGYTF

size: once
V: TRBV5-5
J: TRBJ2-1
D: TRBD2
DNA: TGTGCCAGCAGCTTGGCTCTAGCGGGAGTATATGAGCAGTTCTTC
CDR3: CASSLALAGVYEQFF

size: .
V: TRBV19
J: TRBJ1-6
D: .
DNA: TGTGCCAGTAGTATGGTCAGGAATTCACCCCTCCACTTT
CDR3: CASSMVRNSPLHF

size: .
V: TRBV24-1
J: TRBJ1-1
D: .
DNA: TGTGCCACGAGAGAACAAGACGGGGAAGGCACTGAAGCTTTCTTT
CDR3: CATREQDGEGTEAFF

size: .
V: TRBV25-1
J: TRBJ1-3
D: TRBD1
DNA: TGTGCCAGCGACCCCGGGACAGGGACGAACACCATATATTTT
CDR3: CASDPGTGTNTIYF

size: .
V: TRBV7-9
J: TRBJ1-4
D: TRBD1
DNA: TGTGCCAGCAGCATCACGACAGGGGGCATGGATTTGGAACTGTTTTTT
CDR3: CASSITTGGMDLELFF

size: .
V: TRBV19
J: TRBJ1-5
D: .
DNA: TGTGCCAGTAGTATCATTCAGGGGCGTAGCAATCAGCCCCAGCATTTT
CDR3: CASSIIQGRSNQPQHF

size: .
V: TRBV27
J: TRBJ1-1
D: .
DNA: TGTGCCAGCACGGATGGGCAGGAAGCTTTCTTT
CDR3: CASTDGQEAFF

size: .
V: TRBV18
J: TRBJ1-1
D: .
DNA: TGTGCCAGCTCACCCGAGCTGACAGTGAACACTGAAGCTTTCTTT
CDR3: CASSPELTVNTEAFF

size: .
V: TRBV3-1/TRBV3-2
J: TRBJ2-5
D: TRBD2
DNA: TGTGCCAGCAGCCGCAGAGTAGCGGGACCCTTAGAGACCCAGTACTTC
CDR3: CASSRRVAGPLETQYF

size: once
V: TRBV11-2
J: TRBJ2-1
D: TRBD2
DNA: TGTGCCAGCAGCTTAAGTAGCGGGCCGTACAATGAGCAGTTCTTC
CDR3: CASSLSSGPYNEQFF

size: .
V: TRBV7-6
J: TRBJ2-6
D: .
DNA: TGTGCCAGCAGCTTAGAGGGGCAGGGTTTCTTTGGGGCCAACGTCCTGACTTTC
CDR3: CASSLEGQGFFGANVLTF

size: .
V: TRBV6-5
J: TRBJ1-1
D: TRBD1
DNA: TGTGCCAGCAGTTACTCTTACAGGGGGCTTGGTGAAGCTTTCTTT
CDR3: CASSYSYRGLGEAFF

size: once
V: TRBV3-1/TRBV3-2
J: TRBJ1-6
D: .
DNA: TGTGCCAGCAGCCTCGGACGGGAAAATTCACCCCTCCACTTT
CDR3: CASSLGRENSPLHF

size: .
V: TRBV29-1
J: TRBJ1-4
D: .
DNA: TGCAGCACTGCCCAGGATGAAAAACTGTTTTTT
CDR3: CSTAQDEKLFF

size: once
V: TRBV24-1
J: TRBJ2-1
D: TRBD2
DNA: TGTGCCACCAGTGCCTCCGGGAGGGCCGCATCCTACAATGAGCAGTTCTTC
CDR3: CATSASGRAASYNEQFF

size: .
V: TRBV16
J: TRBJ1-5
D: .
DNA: TGTGCCAGCAGCCAAATCAGCAATAGCAATCAGCCCCAGCATTTT
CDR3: CASSQISNSNQPQHF

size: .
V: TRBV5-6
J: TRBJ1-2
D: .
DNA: TGTGCCAGCAGCTTGACGGGCTATGGCTACACCTTC
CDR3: CASSLTGYGYTF

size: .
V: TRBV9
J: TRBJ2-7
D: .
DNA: TGTGCCAGCAGCGTAGAGAGCGAGCAGTACTTC
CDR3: CASSVESEQYF

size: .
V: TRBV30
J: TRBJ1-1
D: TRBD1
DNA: TGTGCCTGGAGTACCCACAGGGGTACTGAAGCTTTCTTT
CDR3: CAWSTHRGTEAFF

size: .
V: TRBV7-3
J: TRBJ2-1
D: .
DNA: TGTGCCAGCTCTGTTAGCGATGAGCAGTTCTTC
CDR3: CASSVSDEQFF

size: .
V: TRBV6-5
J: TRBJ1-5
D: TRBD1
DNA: TGTGCCAGCAGTCCAATTACAGGGGCGCCCCAGCATTTT
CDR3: CASSPITGAPQHF

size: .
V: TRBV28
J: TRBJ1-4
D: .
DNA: TGTGCCAGCAGTCCCCGAGGGGGTCAAGGGAACCGAAAACTGTTTTTT
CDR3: CASSPRGGQGNRKLFF

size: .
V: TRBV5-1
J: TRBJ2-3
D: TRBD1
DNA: TGCGCCAGCAGTCGGGACAGGGTAACAGATACGCAGTATTTT
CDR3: CASSRDRVTDTQYF

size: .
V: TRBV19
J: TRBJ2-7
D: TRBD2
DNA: TGTGCCAGTAGTATCCGTCTAGCGGGAGGCTCCCTTAGGGCCTACGAGCAGTACTTC
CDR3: CASSIRLAGGSLRAYEQYF

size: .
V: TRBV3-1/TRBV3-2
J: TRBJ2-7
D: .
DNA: TGTGCCAGCAGCCAAGGGTCTCTTAAGCAAACCTACGAGCAGTACTTC
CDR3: CASSQGSLKQTYEQYF

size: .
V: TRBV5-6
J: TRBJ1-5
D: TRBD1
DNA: TGTGCCAGCAGCGTGGGACAGTACCACCGAGAGAGCAATCAGCCCCAGCATTTT
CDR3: CASSVGQYHRESNQPQHF

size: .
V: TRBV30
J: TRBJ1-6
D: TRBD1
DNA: TGTGCCTGGAGTGGGACAGGGCTCCCGAATTCACCCCTCCACTTT
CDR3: CAWSGTGLPNSPLHF

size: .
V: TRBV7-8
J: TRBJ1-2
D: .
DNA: TGTGCCAGCAGCGGCAGACTGATAAACTATGGCTACACCTTC
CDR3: CASSGRLINYGYTF

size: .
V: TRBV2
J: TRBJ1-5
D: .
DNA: TGTGCCAGCAGTGAAGAGACAGGTAGAAAGGGTGGCAATCAGCCCCAGCATTTT
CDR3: CASSEETGRKGGNQPQHF

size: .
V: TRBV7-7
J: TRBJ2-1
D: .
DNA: TGTGCTAGCAGCTTAGATATCTACAATGAGCAGTTCTTC
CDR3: CASSLDIYNEQFF

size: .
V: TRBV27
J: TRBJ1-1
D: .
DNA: TGTGCCAGCATCCGATGGGGGGGGACCTATGAAGCTTTCTTT
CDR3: CASIRWGGTYEAFF

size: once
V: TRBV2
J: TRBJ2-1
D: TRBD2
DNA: TGTGCCAGCGGAGAACTAGCGACTGGTAATGAGCAGTTCTTC
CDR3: CASGELATGNEQFF

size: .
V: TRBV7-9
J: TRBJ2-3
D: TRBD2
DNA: TGTGCCAGCAGCTTGCTAGCGGGAGATACGCAGTATTTT
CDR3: CASSLLAGDTQYF

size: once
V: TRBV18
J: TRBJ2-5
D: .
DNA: TGTGCCAGCTCGCTCGGACCCCTAGAGACCCAGTACTTC
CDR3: CASSLGPLETQYF

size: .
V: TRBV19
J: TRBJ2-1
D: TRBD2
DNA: TGTGCCAGTAGTATCCGGGGGGGCAATGAGCAGTTCTTC
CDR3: CASSIRGGNEQFF

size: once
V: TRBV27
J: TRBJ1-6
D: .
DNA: TGTGCCAGCAGTTTAATTAGTTCTAATTCACCCCTCCACTTT
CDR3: CASSLISSNSPLHF

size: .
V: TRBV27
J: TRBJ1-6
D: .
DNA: TGTGCCAGCACTACCCCGCCAAATTCACCCCTCCACTTT
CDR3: CASTTPPNSPLHF

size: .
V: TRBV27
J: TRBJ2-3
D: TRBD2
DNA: TGTGCCAGCAGCCCATGGGGACTAGCGGGAGATAGCCCATCCACAGATACGCAGTATTTT
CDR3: CASSPWGLAGDSPSTDTQYF

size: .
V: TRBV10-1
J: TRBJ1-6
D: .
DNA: TGCGCCAGCAGTGAATCAAGGGCCGGGTCACCCCTCCACTTT
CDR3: CASSESRAGSPLHF

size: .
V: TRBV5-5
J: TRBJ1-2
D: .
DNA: TGTGCCAGCAGCTTAGCCAGAACTAACTATGGCTACACCTTC
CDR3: CASSLARTNYGYTF

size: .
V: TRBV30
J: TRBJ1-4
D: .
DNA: TGTGCCTGGAGTTGGCCGGGGAATAATGAAAAACTGTTTTTT
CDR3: CAWSWPGNNEKLFF

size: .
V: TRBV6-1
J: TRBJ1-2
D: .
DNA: TGTGCCAGCAGTGAAGCATGGGGTTCCTATGGCTACACCTTC
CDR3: CASSEAWGSYGYTF

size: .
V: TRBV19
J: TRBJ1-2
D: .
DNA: TGTGCCAGTAGTAAGGGCCACGAGGGGAGTAGGGCCAAGTATGGCTACACCTTC
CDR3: CASSKGHEGSRAKYGYTF

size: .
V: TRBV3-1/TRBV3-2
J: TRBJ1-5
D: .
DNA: TGTGCCAGCAGCCAAGGTTGGGGGGAGTACACCAATCAGCCCCAGCATTTT
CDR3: CASSQGWGEYTNQPQHF

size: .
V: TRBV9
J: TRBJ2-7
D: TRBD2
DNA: TGTGCCAGCAGCACGACTAGCGGGAGTCCTCCCAGCTCCTACGAGCAGTACTTC
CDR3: CASSTTSGSPPSSYEQYF

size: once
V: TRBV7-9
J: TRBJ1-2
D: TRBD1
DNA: TGTGCCAGCAGCTTAAGTCATAGGACAGGCTATGGCTACACCTTC
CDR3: CASSLSHRTGYGYTF

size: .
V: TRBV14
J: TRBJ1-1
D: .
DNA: TGTGCCAGCAGCCAAGAATGGCGGGACACTGAAGCTTTCTTT
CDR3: CASSQEWRDTEAFF